What follows is one T cell receptor (beta chain) and its context. Sequencing used immunoSEQ multiplex PCR; TCRdb keeps in-frame clones, though not all of them. This sample has 700,000 to 750,000 clones, with roughly 85% found just once. V was trimmed by 5 bases and J by 3 bases, leaving 11 bases between them. Germline assignment: CDR1 SGHAT and CDR2 FQNNGV. There are 14 residues in the CDR3. The data were obtained in a study of shared T cell receptors in the human thymus. This sample also belongs to another study, concerning human thymus T cells. That report notes: From resections taken during corrective heart surgery, the thymus tissue was obtained. Thymic and blood repertoires seemed to show skewed V and J gene use.

The TCR originated in a girl less than two years old with a congenital heart defect. This chain connects TRBV11-2 to TRBJ2-1; no firm D call. Sequenced material: thymocytes. CDR3 nucleotides: TGTGCCAGCAGCCCTGTTATCAGCTACAATGAGCAGTTCTTC. Residues: CASSPVISYNEQFF.